The entry below describes one TCR beta chain. What it binds is unknown. Each cDNA molecule carried a unique molecular identifier. TCRdb re-called the 5' RACE reads through MiXCR, storing one row per CDR3 protein. The repertoire holds some 57,000 distinct CDR3 sequences, with 10% as singletons. The length of the CDR3 is 16 residues. Germline CDR1 SGHRS, CDR2 YFSETQ. The V gene end was trimmed by 4 bases and the J gene end by 1 base; junction bases not matched to a gene: 5. The data were obtained in a study of early T cells in non-severe SARS-CoV-2 infection. At the level of the study: From unsorted whole blood, bulk RNA was sequenced, and the chains remained unpaired.

Study-wide findings and caveats: There was a bias toward anti-spike CD8 responses in VDJdb matching, which missed private and CD4 specificities.

This receptor was taken from an adult who was a healthcare worker with PCR-confirmed SARS-CoV-2 infection or an uninfected control (not recorded which). Sequenced sample: whole blood. V gene TRBV5-1 combines with J gene TRBJ2-2; TRBD1 aligns across 9 bases. CDR3 sequence (DNA): TGCGCCAGCAGCCTGACAGGGGGGAAGAACACCGGGGAGCTGTTTTTT. Translation: CASSLTGGKNTGELFF.